The 29 T cell receptor beta chains below were found in one sample sequenced in a study of blood T cell repertoires in COVID-19. Profiled with immunoSEQ multiplex PCR; TCRdb holds only in-frame clones, not every one. The sample yields about 270,000 clones, 80% to 90% seen once. Sequenced: PBMCs or T cells enriched from blood (not recorded which). The origin of the receptors is a woman under 30 who had recovered from COVID-19.

V and J are TRBV19 and TRBJ2-2, with 8 bases that match TRBD2. The germline gives CDR1 LNHDA, CDR2 SQIVND (reference sequence). CDR3 length: 14 amino acids. Losses at the gene ends were 7 bases for V and 4 bases for J; bases not matched to a gene: 5. CDR3 sequence reads: CASKGLGPTGELFF. CDR3 DNA: TGTGCCAGTAAGGGACTAGGTCCCACCGGGGAGCTGTTTTTT.

The chain links TRBV19 to TRBJ1-2, with D possibly TRBD1 on 5 matching bases. Germline V gives CDR1 LNHDA, CDR2 SQIVND (reference sequence). This CDR3 comprises 14 residues. V shed 9 bases and J shed 0 bases, with 14 bases lying between them. CDR3 loop: CASQRETANYGYTF. CDR3 nucleotide sequence: TGTGCCAGCCAACGAGAGACAGCTAACTATGGCTACACCTTC.

This chain connects TRBV2 to TRBJ2-7, with D perhaps matching TRBD1 (6 bases). V lost 6 bases to trimming and J lost 1 base, with 16 bases between them. There are 15 residues in the CDR3. Germline values: CDR1 SNHLY, CDR2 FYNNEI. Written as DNA, the CDR3 is TGTGCCAGCAGATCGGACAGAAGTAATTCCTACGAGCAGTACTTC. As protein: CASRSDRSNSYEQYF.

The rearrangement uses TRBV7-9 and TRBJ1-5, with TRBD1 identical over 7 bases. The CDR3 spans 15 residues. V dropped 4 bases and J dropped 2; count of bases not matched to a gene: 5. Germline lookup yields CDR1 SEHNR and CDR2 FQNEAQ (reference sequence). The CDR3 DNA reads as TGTGCCAGCAGCTCGGACAGGAATGGCAATCAGCCCCAGCATTTT. It specifies CASSSDRNGNQPQHF.

The CDR3 loop is CASSEATMSGGAEAFF. The CDR3 nucleotides are TGTGCCAGCAGTGAAGCGACTATGTCGGGAGGGGCTGAAGCTTTCTTT. The chain combines TRBV2 with TRBJ1-1; D may be TRBD1 (5 bases). This CDR3 is built from 16 residues. Trimming shortened V by 0 bases and J by 6 bases, and 17 bases separated the two germline ends. The germline CDR1 and CDR2 sequences are SNHLY and FYNNEI.

This chain connects TRBV28 to TRBJ1-2, with TRBD1 matching over 8 bases. Germline loops: CDR1 MDHEN, CDR2 SYDVKM. The trim removed 5 bases at V and 6 bases at J, leaving 11 bases unmatched. The CDR3 totals 15 residues. As DNA, the CDR3 is TGTGCCAGCAGTGGAAACGGACAGGGTTGGAATGGCTACACCTTC. This gives the protein CASSGNGQGWNGYTF.

The V gene is TRBV2, the J gene TRBJ1-5; TRBD1 matches 7 bases. With 7 bases clipped from V and 4 bases from J, the junction kept 1 base outside the gene matches. Germline V gives CDR1 SNHLY, CDR2 FYNNEI. The CDR3 is made up of 12 amino acids. The CDR3 DNA follows: TGTGCCAGCACAGGGGGGAATCAGCCCCAGCATTTT. Its protein product is CASTGGNQPQHF.

The chain uses TRBV10-2 and TRBJ2-7, with 8 bases matching TRBD1. V lost 7 bases and J lost 4; bases outside the gene matches: 9. CDR1 is WSHSY, CDR2 SAAADI, per germline. This CDR3 has 14 amino acids. In DNA form, the CDR3 reads TGCGCCAGCAACCTACGGCAGGGGGCATACGAGCAGTACTTC. It encodes CASNLRQGAYEQYF.

V gene TRBV27 combines with J gene TRBJ1-1, with 8 bases fitting TRBD1. Germline CDR1 is MNHEY and CDR2 is SMNVEV (reference sequence). This CDR3 has 14 residues. V shed 5 bases and J 5 bases; nucleotides not matched to a gene: 7. The CDR3 is CASSRPDRGTEAFF. CDR3 coding DNA: TGTGCCAGCAGTCGCCCCGACAGGGGTACTGAAGCTTTCTTT.

This rearrangement joins TRBV11-3 to TRBJ2-7; possible D gene TRBD2, 6 bases. The length of the CDR3 is 13 residues. The germline V gene encodes CDR1 SGHNT and CDR2 YENEEA. V was shortened by 3 bases and J by 0 bases, with 6 bases between the two germline ends. The DNA for the CDR3 is TGTGCCAGCAGCTTCGGGAGCTCCTACGAGCAGTACTTC. Its protein is CASSFGSSYEQYF.

The chain links TRBV4-1 to TRBJ1-5, with D possibly TRBD1 on 6 matching bases. This CDR3 contains 16 residues. V was cut by 0 bases and J by 6 bases, with 15 bases left in between. Looked up from germline, CDR1 is MGHRA and CDR2 is YSYEKL. This chain's CDR3 is CASSQDSQGFFQPQHF. In DNA form, the CDR3 reads TGCGCCAGCAGCCAAGATTCACAGGGATTTTTTCAGCCCCAGCATTTT.

This clone has a handful of counts. The genes are TRBV4-1 and TRBJ1-2, with TRBD1 identical over 7 bases. Germline assignment: CDR1 MGHRA and CDR2 YSYEKL. The CDR3 totals 16 residues. Trimming at V came to 8 bases and at J to 3 bases, leaving 15 bases not matched to a gene. The chain's CDR3 is CASGPGTAIPYYGYTF. CDR3 DNA sequence: TGCGCCAGCGGCCCCGGGACAGCAATTCCTTACTATGGCTACACCTTC.

V and J are TRBV5-4 and TRBJ1-1; TRBD1 agrees at 7 bases. CDR3 length: 15 amino acids. Per germline, CDR1 SGHNT and CDR2 YYREEE (reference sequence). The J segment lost 5 bases and the V segment lost 0 bases, leaving 7 bases of the junction unmatched. The CDR3 coding sequence is TGTGCCAGCAGCTTGGCCGGAGGGGGCGGAACTGAAGCTTTCTTT. Its protein is CASSLAGGGGTEAFF.

This chain links TRBV10-3 with TRBJ1-6; TRBD1 is a possible D gene (6 bases). Germline V CDR1 and CDR2: ENHRY, SYGVKD. V was clipped by 6 bases and J by 0 bases, with 12 bases between them. The length of the CDR3 is 16 residues. Here the CDR3 reads CAIRDSQSSYNSPLHF. CDR3 nucleotides: TGTGCCATCAGGGACAGCCAGAGCTCCTATAATTCACCCCTCCACTTT.

This clone was picked up a small number of times. The chain is built from TRBV3-1 (or the pseudogene TRBV3-2) and TRBJ1-6; perhaps TRBD1 as D (6 bases). This CDR3 comprises 16 residues. Germline-derived CDR1 and CDR2 are LGHDT and YNNKEL (reference sequence). V dropped 6 bases and J dropped 0 bases, with 12 bases sitting between them. CDR3 coding DNA: TGTGCCAGCAGGAACAGGGCGAGCTCCTATAATTCACCCCTCCACTTT. Amino acid sequence: CASRNRASSYNSPLHF.

The rearrangement joins TRBV5-1 to TRBJ1-5; the D is unclear. The CDR3 spans 16 residues. The V end lost 2 bases, the J end lost 0 bases, and 12 bases lay between the germline ends. Germline V gene data show CDR1 as SGHRS and CDR2 as YFSETQ. The CDR3 DNA is TGCGCCAGCAGCTTTGGAGGTTCCTATAGCAATCAGCCCCAGCATTTT. Translating it yields CASSFGGSYSNQPQHF.

V gene TRBV10-2 combines with J gene TRBJ2-7; 12 nucleotides line up with TRBD1. The germline gives CDR1 WSHSY, CDR2 SAAADI. This CDR3 contains 14 residues. The J segment lost 6 bases and the V segment lost 7 bases, leaving 7 bases of the junction unmatched. This chain's CDR3 is CASTWDRGRSEQYF. DNA for the CDR3: TGCGCCAGCACCTGGGACAGGGGGCGTAGCGAGCAGTACTTC.

The chain employs TRBV5-1 and TRBJ2-5; 7 bases are a match to TRBD1. The germline V gene has CDR1 SGHRS and CDR2 YFSETQ. The CDR3 extends over 16 amino acids. V trimming: 0 bases; J trimming: 5 bases; junction bases outside the gene matches: 10. The CDR3 is CASSLGQGELGETQYF. CDR3 in DNA: TGCGCCAGCAGCTTGGGACAGGGAGAACTTGGGGAGACCCAGTACTTC.

The chain carries TRBV28 and TRBJ2-7; D call uncertain. This CDR3 comprises 12 residues. Trimming removed 4 bases at V and 2 bases at J, with 6 bases between. Looked up from germline, CDR1 is MDHEN and CDR2 is SYDVKM. The CDR3 DNA reads TGTGCCAGCAGTTCACGCGCCTACGAGCAGTACTTC. It translates to CASSSRAYEQYF. The full variable domain, in which reference TRBV28 and TRBJ2-7 provide the parts outside the CDR3, is DVKVTQSSRYLVKRTGEKVFLECVQDMDHENMFWYRQDPGLGLRLIYFSYDVKMKEKGDIPEGYSVSREKKERFSLILESASTNQTSMYLCASSSRAYEQYFGPGTRLTVT.

This sequence joins TRBV5-8 and TRBJ2-3; 14 nucleotides line up with TRBD2. This CDR3 is built from 15 residues. Trimming removed 4 bases from V and 4 bases from J; junction bases left unmatched: 2. The germline gives CDR1 SGHTS, CDR2 YDEGEE. The CDR3 DNA is TGTGCCAGCAGCCCGGGACTAGCGGGGGCAGATACGCAGTATTTT. Translated: CASSPGLAGADTQYF.

The chain recombines TRBV4-1 with TRBJ2-7, with D perhaps TRBD2 (6 bases). The length of the CDR3 is 15 residues. Trimming left V 0 bases short and J 5 bases short, with 14 bases between. Per germline, CDR1 MGHRA and CDR2 YSYEKL. CDR3 sequence: CASSQDLGWGDEQYF. The CDR3 nucleotides read TGCGCCAGCAGCCAAGATCTAGGGTGGGGGGACGAGCAGTACTTC.

The V and J genes are TRBV7-3 and TRBJ2-3; maybe TRBD2 (6 bases). Germline CDR1 is SGHTA and CDR2 is FQGTGA. This CDR3 is 15 amino acids long. Trimming took 4 bases from V and 3 from J, leaving 14 bases between them. In DNA, the CDR3 is TGTGCCAGCAGCTCACCAGGACTAAGTACAGATACGCAGTATTTT. Its translation: CASSSPGLSTDTQYF.

This clone has just one count. The rearrangement joins TRBV6-5 to TRBJ1-2, with TRBD1 identical over 7 bases. Germline CDR1 is MNHEY and CDR2 is SVGAGI. This CDR3 has 15 amino acids. The ends lost 7 bases at V and 8 bases at J; junction bases unmatched: 16. This CDR3 reads CASTNFGGQAPGYTF. In DNA, the CDR3 is TGTGCCAGCACTAACTTCGGCGGACAGGCTCCGGGCTACACCTTC.

This sequence joins TRBV20-1 and TRBJ2-5; D remains ambiguous. CDR3 length equals 15 residues. V lost 3 bases to trimming and J lost 5 bases, with 19 bases between them. Looked up from germline, CDR1 is DFQATT and CDR2 is SNEGSKA (reference sequence). The CDR3 is CSASNEALHPETQYF. CDR3 nucleotide sequence: TGCAGTGCTAGTAACGAGGCACTACATCCGGAGACCCAGTACTTC.

The chain is built from TRBV7-9 and TRBJ2-7; D remains unclear. This CDR3 contains 11 residues. With 8 bases removed from V and 3 bases from J, the gap between germline ends came to 8 bases. Germline assignment: CDR1 SEHNR and CDR2 FQNEAQ (reference sequence). CDR3 region: CASSLFYEQYF. The DNA for the CDR3 is TGTGCCAGCTCTCTGTTCTACGAGCAGTACTTC.

The rearrangement links TRBV28 to TRBJ2-7, with D possibly TRBD1 on 7 matching bases. Germline V CDR1 and CDR2: MDHEN, SYDVKM. V was pared by 3 bases and J by 3 bases, with 15 bases between. The CDR3 has 15 residues. CDR3 nucleotide sequence: TGTGCCAGCAGTTTCGTGGCAGGGGGGAGCTACGAGCAGTACTTC. The encoded protein is CASSFVAGGSYEQYF.

This clone was counted a single time. The chain uses TRBV11-2 and TRBJ2-7, with 10 bases matching TRBD2. The CDR3 is made up of 17 amino acids. CDR1 is SGHAT, CDR2 FQNNGV, per germline. V trimming: 2 bases; J trimming: 0 bases; junction bases outside the gene matches: 7. The CDR3 spells CASSLFWGLASSYEQYF. The CDR3 DNA is TGTGCCAGCAGCTTATTTTGGGGACTAGCGAGCTCCTACGAGCAGTACTTC.

CDR3 loop: CASSPSGTYEQYF. CDR3 nucleotides: TGTGCCAGCAGCCCCAGCGGAACCTACGAGCAGTACTTC. The chain has TRBV7-9 and TRBJ2-7, with D tentatively TRBD2 (5 bases). The CDR3 consists of 13 residues. Germline V lookup: CDR1 SEHNR, CDR2 FQNEAQ (reference sequence). V lost 5 bases, J lost 2 bases, and 10 bases lay in between.

This sequence joins TRBV28 and TRBJ1-5; 8 bases line up with TRBD1. Trimming cost V 6 bases and J 2 bases; bases outside gene matches: 9. CDR1 and CDR2 from the germline V gene are MDHEN and SYDVKM. CDR3 length: 16 amino acids. CDR3 bases: TGTGCCAGCAGCAACCCAGGGGGCCTGGGCAATCAGCCCCAGCATTTT. This gives the protein CASSNPGGLGNQPQHF.